This TCR beta chain came from a study of T cell repertoires in cytomegalovirus infection. Notes on the study in general: Ex vivo responses were dominated by HLA-C-restricted CMV-specific TCR beta clonotypes.

TCRdb processed the reads anew with MiXCR; each CDR3 protein has one entry. The profile shows 640,000 or so distinct CDR3 sequences, 30% to 35% of them singletons. Concerning this clonotype: Its antigen is unidentified.

With 4 bases removed from V and 7 bases from J, the gap between germline ends came to 19 bases. Germline CDR1 reads SGHTA; CDR2 reads FQGNSA. The CDR3 is 15 amino acids. The clonotype comes from a human donor in good health (CMV status not recorded). Some clones in this sample may be carry-over from other donors' samples. V usage is TRBV7-2 and J usage is TRBJ1-1; weak D call: TRBD1 (6 bases). Sequenced here: cultured PBMCs, sampled from culture after CMV antigen stimulation. The CDR3 is CASSWGRTAPGEAFF. CDR3 coding DNA: TGTGCCAGCAGCTGGGGTCGGACAGCGCCAGGTGAAGCTTTCTTT. Using reference TRBV7-2 and TRBJ1-1 for the parts outside the CDR3, the full variable domain is GAGVSQSPSNKVTEKGKDVELRCDPISGHTALYWYRQSLGQGLEFLIYFQGNSAPDKSGLPSDRFSAERTGGSVSTLTIQRTQQEDSAVYLCASSWGRTAPGEAFFGQGTRLTVV.